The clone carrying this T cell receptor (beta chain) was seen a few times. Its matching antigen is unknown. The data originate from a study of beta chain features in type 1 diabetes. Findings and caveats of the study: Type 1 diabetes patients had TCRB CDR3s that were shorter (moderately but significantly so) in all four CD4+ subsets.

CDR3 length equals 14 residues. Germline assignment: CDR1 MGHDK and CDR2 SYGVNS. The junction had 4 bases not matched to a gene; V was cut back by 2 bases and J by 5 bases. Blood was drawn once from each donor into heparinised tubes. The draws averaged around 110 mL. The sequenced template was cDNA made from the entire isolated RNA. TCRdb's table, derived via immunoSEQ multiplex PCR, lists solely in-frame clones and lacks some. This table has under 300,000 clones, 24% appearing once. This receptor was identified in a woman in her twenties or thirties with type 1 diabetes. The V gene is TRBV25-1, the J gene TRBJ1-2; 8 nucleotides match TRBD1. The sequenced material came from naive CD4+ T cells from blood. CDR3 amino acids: CASSEDRGPYGYTF. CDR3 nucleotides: TGTGCCAGCAGTGAAGACAGGGGCCCTTATGGCTACACCTTC.